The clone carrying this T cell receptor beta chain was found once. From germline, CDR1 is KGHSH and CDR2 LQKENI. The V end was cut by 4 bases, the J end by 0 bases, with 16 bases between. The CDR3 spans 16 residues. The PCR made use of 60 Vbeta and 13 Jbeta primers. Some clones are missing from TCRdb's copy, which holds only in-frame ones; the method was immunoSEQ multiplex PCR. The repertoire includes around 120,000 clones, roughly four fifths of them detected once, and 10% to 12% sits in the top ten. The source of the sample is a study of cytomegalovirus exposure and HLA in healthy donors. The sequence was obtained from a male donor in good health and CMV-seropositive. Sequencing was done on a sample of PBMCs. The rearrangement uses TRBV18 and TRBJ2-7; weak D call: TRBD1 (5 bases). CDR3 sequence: CASSQVLGASSYEQYF. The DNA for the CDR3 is TGTGCCAGCTCACAGGTCTTAGGGGCGAGCTCCTACGAGCAGTACTTC.